This T cell receptor beta chain came from a study of shared clonotypes between healthy human individuals. On this clone itself: As yet, its antigen is unknown.

V lost 2 bases and J lost 5; bases outside the gene matches: 5. The germline V gene encodes CDR1 MNHNY and CDR2 SVGAGI (reference sequence). The CDR3 runs 14 residues. Each replicate PCR on the sorted subsets used roughly 200 ng DNA (roughly 27,000 T cell genomes). Per the original methods: ImmunoSEQ only sent back junction sequences with no quality scores, so filtering was done differently. Sequencing was performed with immunoSEQ multiplex PCR; in TCRdb, only in-frame clones are kept and a portion is missing. V, J and clone size were drawn from that table, and D and trimming were deduced from the DNA. The sample holds about 600,000 clones, roughly 97% seen once. Findings and limits, study-wide: Generally, naive subsets came out with larger estimated richness than memory subsets. Some clonotypes were shared by all four sorted-subset donors, while others were not shared. The non-shared ones had lower generation probabilities than the shared ones.

The sample taken for sequencing was naive CD4+ T cells sorted from blood. As for subset: CD45RA+ positively selected. The sequence derives from a woman aged 30 to 39 in good health. The J gene is TRBJ1-1, the V gene TRBV6-6; TRBD1 aligns across 7 bases. For the CDR3, the DNA is TGTGCCAGCAGTTACCCAGACAGGGCAACTGAAGCTTTCTTT. This gives the protein CASSYPDRATEAFF.